The present T cell receptor (beta chain) was sequenced within a study of identical twins. The CDR3 totals 15 residues. The V end lost 4 bases, the J end lost 2 bases, and 15 bases lay between the germline ends. Germline CDR1 reads SNHLY; CDR2 reads FYNNEI. From the 5' RACE reads, TCRdb called clonotypes with MiXCR, one entry per CDR3 protein. The sample includes under 350,000 distinct CDR3 sequences, roughly 9% of them seen just once. These same records also appear under a second study, on yellow fever vaccine responses in identical twins.

The sample was CD8+ T cells sorted from blood. The chain combines TRBV2 with TRBJ2-7, with a weak D call TRBD1 (6 bases). The receptor comes from a woman between 18 and 29 years old in good health. CDR3 nucleotides: TGTGCCAGCAGTGGGGACATGGGGACAACCTACGAGCAGTACTTC. Amino acids: CASSGDMGTTYEQYF.